Here is one T cell receptor beta chain with its context. The sample comes from a study of cytomegalovirus exposure and HLA in healthy donors. The CDR3 is 14 residues long. Germline CDR1 MDHEN, CDR2 SYDVKM. Both 60 Vbeta primers and 13 Jbeta primers went into the PCR. The method was immunoSEQ multiplex PCR; TCRdb's version includes in-frame clones alone and lacks a portion of them. Of over 150,000 clones in the sample, about four fifths are singletons; the top ten hold about 8.3%. The genes are TRBV28 and TRBJ2-5; 8 bases line up with TRBD2. The J call may be wrong; the DNA end is better matched by TRBJ2-7. What was sequenced was PBMCs. This receptor was taken from a man between 25 and 39 years old in good health and CMV-seropositive. The CDR3 is CASSYTGLAYEQYF. CDR3 nucleotide sequence: TGTGCCAGCAGTTACACGGGACTAGCCTACGAGCAGTACTTC.